The source of this T cell receptor beta chain is a study of CD8+ T cells in alopecia areata. Study at large: Patients in the study were on tofacitinib for 6 to 18 months, then off it for 6 months.

In regard to this clone: Its specificity is unknown.

This sample's treatment: oral pan-JAK inhibitor, 5-10 mg twice daily. Germline V gene lookup returns CDR1 SGHTA and CDR2 FQGNSA. J gave up 5 bases and V 1 base, and 11 bases lay outside the gene matches. This CDR3 has 18 residues. Study results and caveats: Scalp clonality decreased significantly with tofacitinib, and so did expanded CD8+ clones among the top 100. With just one nonresponder, it is still uncertain whether baseline CD8+ expansion relates to response.

Extraction of RNA preceded its reverse transcription into cDNA, which served as the sequencing template. Data came from immunoSEQ multiplex PCR; TCRdb stores just in-frame clones and leaves some out. The sample includes about 200,000 clones, about three fifths of them seen just once. Material: CD4+ T cells sorted from blood, obtained at week 24, from a patient treated with tofacitinib. The sequence was collected from a human donor with alopecia areata. The chain carries TRBV7-2 and TRBJ2-2, with TRBD2 matching over 9 bases. The DNA for the CDR3 is TGTGCCAGCAGCTTAGATATTCGGCTAGCGGGGTCTACCGGGGAGCTGTTTTTT. Translating it yields CASSLDIRLAGSTGELFF.